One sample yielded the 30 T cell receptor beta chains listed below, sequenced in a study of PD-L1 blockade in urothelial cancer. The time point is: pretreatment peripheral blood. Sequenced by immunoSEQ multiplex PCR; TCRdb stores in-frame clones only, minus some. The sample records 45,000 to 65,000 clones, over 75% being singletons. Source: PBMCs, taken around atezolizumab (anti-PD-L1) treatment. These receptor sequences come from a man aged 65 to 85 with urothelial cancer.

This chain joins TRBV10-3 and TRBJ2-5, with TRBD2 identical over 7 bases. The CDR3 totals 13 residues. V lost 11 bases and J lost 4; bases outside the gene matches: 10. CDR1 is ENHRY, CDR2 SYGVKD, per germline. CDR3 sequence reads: CACGIPGGETQYF. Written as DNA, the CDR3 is TGTGCCTGTGGCATTCCGGGAGGAGAGACCCAGTACTTC.

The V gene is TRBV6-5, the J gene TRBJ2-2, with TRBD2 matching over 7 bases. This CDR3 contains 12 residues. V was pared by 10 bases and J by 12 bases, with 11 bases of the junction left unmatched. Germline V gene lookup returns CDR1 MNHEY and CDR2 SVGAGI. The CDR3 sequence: CATPGRETQLFF. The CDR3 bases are TGTGCCACCCCAGGGAGGGAGACCCAGCTGTTTTTT.

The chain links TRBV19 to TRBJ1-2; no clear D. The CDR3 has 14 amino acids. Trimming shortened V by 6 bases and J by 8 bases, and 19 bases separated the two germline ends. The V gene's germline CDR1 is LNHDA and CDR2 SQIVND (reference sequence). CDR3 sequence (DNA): TGTGCCAGTAGACAACTTTTTCTGGGGAGCGGCTACACCTTC. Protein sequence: CASRQLFLGSGYTF.

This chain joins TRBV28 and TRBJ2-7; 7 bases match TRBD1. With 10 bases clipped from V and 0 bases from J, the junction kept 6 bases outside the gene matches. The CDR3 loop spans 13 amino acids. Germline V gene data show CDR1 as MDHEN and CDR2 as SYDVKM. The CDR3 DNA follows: TGTGCCACCCTGACAGGGAACTCCTACGAGCAGTACTTC. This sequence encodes CATLTGNSYEQYF.

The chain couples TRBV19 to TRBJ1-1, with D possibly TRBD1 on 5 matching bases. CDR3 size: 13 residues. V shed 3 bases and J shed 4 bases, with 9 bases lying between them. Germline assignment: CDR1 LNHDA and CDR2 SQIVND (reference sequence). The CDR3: CASSIGGVTEAFF. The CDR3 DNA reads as TGTGCCAGTAGTATTGGGGGGGTCACTGAAGCTTTCTTT.

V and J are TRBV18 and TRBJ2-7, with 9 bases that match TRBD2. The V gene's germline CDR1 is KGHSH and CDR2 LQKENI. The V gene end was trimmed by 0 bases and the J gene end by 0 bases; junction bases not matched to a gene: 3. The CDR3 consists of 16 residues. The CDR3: CASSPPSAGGSYEQYF. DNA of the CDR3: TGTGCCAGCTCACCACCATCAGCGGGGGGCTCCTACGAGCAGTACTTC.

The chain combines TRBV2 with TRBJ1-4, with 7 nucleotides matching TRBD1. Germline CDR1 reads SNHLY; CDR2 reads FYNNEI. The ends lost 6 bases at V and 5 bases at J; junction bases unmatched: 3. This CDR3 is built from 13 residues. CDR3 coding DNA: TGTGCCAGCAGGGTGGACAGGAATGAAAAACTGTTTTTT. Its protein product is CASRVDRNEKLFF.

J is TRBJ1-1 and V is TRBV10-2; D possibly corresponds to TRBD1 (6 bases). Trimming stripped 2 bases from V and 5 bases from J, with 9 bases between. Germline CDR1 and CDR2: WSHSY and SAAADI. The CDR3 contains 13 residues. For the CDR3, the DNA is TGCGCCAGCAGTGAGGGACAGCGGACTGAAGCTTTCTTT. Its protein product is CASSEGQRTEAFF.

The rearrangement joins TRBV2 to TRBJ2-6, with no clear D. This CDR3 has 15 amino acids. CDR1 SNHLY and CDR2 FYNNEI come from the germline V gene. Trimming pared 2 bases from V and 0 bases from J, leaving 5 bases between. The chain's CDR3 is CASSETGSGANVLTF. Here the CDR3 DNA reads TGTGCCAGCAGTGAAACTGGCTCTGGGGCCAACGTCCTGACTTTC.

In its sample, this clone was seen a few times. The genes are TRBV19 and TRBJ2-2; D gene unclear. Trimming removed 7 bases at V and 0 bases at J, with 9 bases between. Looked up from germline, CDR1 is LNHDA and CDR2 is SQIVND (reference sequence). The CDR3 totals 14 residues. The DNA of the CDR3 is TGTGCCAGTATGGCCAGAACGAACACCGGGGAGCTGTTTTTT. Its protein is CASMARTNTGELFF.

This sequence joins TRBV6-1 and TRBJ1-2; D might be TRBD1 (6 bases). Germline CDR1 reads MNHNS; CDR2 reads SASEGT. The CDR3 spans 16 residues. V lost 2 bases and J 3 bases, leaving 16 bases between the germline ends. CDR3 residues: CASSEWVGGVDYGYTF. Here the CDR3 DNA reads TGTGCCAGCAGTGAATGGGTAGGGGGGGTTGACTATGGCTACACCTTC.

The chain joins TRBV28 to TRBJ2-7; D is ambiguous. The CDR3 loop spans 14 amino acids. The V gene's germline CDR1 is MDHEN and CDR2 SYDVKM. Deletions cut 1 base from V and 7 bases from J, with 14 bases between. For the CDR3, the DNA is TGTGCCAGCAGTTTATTCGGCGGAAGGTATGAGCAGTACTTC. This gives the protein CASSLFGGRYEQYF.

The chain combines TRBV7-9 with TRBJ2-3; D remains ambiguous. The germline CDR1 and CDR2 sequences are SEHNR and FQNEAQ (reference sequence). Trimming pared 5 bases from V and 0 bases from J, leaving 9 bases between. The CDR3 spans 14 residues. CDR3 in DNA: TGTGCCAGCAGCCCGTCTACCAGCACAGATACGCAGTATTTT. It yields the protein CASSPSTSTDTQYF.

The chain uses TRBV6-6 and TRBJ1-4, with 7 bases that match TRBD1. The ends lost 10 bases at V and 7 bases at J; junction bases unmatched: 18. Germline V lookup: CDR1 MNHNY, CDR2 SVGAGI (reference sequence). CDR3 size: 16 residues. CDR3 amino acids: CATSLRGGEAGEKLFF. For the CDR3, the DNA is TGTGCCACCTCCCTGAGAGGGGGCGAGGCGGGTGAAAAACTGTTTTTT.

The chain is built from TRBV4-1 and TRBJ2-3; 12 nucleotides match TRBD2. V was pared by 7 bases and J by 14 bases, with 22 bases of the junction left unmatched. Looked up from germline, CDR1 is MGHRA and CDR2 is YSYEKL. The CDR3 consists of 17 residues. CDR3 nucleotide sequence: TGCGCCAGCACCTATGGACTAGCGGGGCCCTCCCACAGATACGCGTATTTT. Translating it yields CASTYGLAGPSHRYAYF.

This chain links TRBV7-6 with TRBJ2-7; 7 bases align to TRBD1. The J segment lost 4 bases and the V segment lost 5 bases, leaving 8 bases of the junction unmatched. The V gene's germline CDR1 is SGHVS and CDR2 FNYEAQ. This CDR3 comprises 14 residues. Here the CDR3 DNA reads TGTGCCAGCAGCCCCCGACAGGGCGGATACGAGCAGTACTTC. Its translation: CASSPRQGGYEQYF.

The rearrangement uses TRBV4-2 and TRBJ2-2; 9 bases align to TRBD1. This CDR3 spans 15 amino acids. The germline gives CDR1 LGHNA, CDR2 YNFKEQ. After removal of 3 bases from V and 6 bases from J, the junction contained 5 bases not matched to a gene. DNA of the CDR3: TGTGCCAGCAGCCAGCGGACAGGGGAGGCCGGGGAGCTGTTTTTT. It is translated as CASSQRTGEAGELFF.

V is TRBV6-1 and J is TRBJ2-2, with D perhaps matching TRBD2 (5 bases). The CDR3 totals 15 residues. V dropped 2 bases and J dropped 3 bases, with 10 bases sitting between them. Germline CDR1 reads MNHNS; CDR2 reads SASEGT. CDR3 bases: TGTGCCAGCAGTGAACTCGGGGTCGACACCGGGGAGCTGTTTTTT. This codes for CASSELGVDTGELFF.

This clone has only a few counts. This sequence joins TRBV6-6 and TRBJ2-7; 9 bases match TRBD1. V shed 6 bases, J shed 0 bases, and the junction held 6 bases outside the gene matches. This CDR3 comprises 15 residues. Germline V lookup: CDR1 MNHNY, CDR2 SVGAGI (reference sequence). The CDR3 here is CASSHGQGSSYEQYF. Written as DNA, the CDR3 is TGTGCCAGCAGCCACGGACAGGGGAGCTCCTACGAGCAGTACTTC.

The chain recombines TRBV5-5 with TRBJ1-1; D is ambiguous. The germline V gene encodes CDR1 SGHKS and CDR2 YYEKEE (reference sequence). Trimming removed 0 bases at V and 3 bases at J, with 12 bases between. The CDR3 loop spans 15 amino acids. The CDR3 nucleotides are TGTGCCAGCAGCTTGGCCCCATCCGGGGACACTGAAGCTTTCTTT. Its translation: CASSLAPSGDTEAFF.

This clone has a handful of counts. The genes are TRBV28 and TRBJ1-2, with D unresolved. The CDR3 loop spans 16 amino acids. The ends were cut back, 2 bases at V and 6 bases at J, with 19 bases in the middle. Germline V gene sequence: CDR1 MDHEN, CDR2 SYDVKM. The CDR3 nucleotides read TGTGCCAGCAGTTTACGTCCTAGTCGGTTCGCCCATGGCTACACCTTC. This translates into CASSLRPSRFAHGYTF.

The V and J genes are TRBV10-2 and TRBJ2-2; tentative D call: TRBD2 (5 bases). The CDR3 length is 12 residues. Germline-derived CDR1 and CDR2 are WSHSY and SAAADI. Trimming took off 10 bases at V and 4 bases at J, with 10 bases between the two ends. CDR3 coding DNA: TGCGCCATTGACCGGGGCACCGGGGAGCTGTTTTTT. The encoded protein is CAIDRGTGELFF.

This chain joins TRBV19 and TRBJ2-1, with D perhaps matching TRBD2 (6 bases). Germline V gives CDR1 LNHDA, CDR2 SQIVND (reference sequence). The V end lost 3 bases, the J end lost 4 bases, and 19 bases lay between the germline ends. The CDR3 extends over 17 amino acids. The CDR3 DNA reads TGTGCCAGTAGTATGCGCCCCGGGAGCGCGGGATACAATGAGCAGTTCTTC. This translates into CASSMRPGSAGYNEQFF. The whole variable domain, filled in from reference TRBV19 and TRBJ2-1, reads DGGITQSPKYLFRKEGQNVTLSCEQNLNHDAMYWYRQDPGQGLRLIYYSQIVNDFQKGDIAEGYSVSREKKESFPLTVTSAQKNPTAFYLCASSMRPGSAGYNEQFFGPGTRLTVL.

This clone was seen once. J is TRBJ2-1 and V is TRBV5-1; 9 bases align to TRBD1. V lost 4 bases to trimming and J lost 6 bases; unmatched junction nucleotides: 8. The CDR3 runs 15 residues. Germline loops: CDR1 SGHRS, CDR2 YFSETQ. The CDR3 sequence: CASSPRDRDVNEQFF. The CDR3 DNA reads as TGCGCCAGCAGCCCCCGGGACAGGGATGTCAATGAGCAGTTCTTC.

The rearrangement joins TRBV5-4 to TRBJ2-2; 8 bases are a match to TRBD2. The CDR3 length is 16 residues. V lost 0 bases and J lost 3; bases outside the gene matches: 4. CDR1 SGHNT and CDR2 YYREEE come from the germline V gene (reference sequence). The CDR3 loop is CASSLGGTSDTGELFF. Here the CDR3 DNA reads TGTGCCAGCAGCTTGGGTGGGACTAGTGACACCGGGGAGCTGTTTTTT.

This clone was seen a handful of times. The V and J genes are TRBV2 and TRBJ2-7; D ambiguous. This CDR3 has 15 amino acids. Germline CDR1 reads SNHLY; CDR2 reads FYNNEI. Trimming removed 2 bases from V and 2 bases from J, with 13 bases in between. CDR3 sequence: CASSESDRLTYEQYF. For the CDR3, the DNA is TGTGCCAGCAGTGAATCCGATCGACTCACCTACGAGCAGTACTTC. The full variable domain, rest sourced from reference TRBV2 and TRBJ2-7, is EPEVTQTPSHQVTQMGQEVILRCVPISNHLYFYWYRQILGQKVEFLVSFYNNEISEKSEIFDDQFSVERPDGSNFTLKIRSTKLEDSAMYFCASSESDRLTYEQYFGPGTRLTVT.

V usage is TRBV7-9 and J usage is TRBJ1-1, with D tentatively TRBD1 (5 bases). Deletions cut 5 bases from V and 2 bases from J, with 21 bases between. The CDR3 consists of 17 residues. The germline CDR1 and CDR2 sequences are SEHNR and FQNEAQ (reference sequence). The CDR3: CASSIDRGDSLNTEAFF. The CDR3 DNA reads TGTGCCAGCAGCATAGATAGGGGTGACTCACTTAACACTGAAGCTTTCTTT.

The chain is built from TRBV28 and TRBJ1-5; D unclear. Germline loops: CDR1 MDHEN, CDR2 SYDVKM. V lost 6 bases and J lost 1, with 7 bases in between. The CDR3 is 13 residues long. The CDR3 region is CASRYGSNQPQHF. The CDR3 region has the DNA TGTGCCAGCAGGTACGGGAGCAATCAGCCCCAGCATTTT.

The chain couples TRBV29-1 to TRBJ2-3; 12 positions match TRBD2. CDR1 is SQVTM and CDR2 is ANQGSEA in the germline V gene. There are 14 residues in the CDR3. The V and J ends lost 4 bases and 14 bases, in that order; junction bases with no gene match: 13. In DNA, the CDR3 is TGCAGCGTTGCCCTAGCGGGAGGGGGGGGATACGCGTATTTT. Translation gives CSVALAGGGGYAYF.

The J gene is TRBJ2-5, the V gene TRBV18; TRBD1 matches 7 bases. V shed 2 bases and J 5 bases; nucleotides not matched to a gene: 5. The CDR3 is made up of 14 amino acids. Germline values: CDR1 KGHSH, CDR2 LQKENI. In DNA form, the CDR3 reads TGTGCCAGCTCACCAGAGGGGGCAGGGGAGACCCAGTACTTC. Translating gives CASSPEGAGETQYF.